This T cell receptor (beta chain) was observed in a study of blood T cell repertoires in COVID-19. Measured with immunoSEQ multiplex PCR; TCRdb has only the in-frame clones, and not every one. Of fewer than 650,000 clones in the sample, approximately 88% were seen once. Recruited during active infection, patients (from Seattle) were subsequently followed longitudinally. Trimming removed 7 bases from V and 8 bases from J; junction bases left unmatched: 11. From germline, CDR1 is MNHEY and CDR2 SVGAGI. CDR3 length equals 14 residues. The sequence derives from a woman in her forties or fifties with COVID-19, enrolled during active disease. This chain links TRBV6-5 with TRBJ1-5; 7 nucleotides align to TRBD1. The sequencing sample was made of peripheral blood. CDR3 loop: CASNLDRAGEPQHF. The CDR3 DNA is TGTGCCAGCAATCTCGACAGGGCTGGGGAGCCCCAGCATTTT.